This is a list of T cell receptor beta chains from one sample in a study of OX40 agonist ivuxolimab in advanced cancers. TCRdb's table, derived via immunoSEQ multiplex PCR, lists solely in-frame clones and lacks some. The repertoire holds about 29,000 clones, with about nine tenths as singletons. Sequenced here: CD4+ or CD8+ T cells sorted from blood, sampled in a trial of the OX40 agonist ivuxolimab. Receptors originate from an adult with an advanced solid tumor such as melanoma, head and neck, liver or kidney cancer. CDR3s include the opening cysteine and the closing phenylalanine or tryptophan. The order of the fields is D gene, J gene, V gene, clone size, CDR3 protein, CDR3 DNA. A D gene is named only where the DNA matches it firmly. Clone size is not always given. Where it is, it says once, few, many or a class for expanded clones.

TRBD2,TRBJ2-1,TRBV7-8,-,CASSLGLAGGPYNEQFF,TGTGCCAGCAGCTTAGGGCTAGCGGGAGGTCCCTACAATGAGCAGTTCTTC
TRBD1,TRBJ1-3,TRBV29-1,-,CSVDWTGTGNTIYF,TGCAGCGTTGATTGGACAGGAACTGGAAACACCATATATTTT
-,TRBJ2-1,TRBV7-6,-,CASSLVPDGSSYNEQFF,TGTGCCAGCAGCTTAGTACCTGACGGAAGCTCCTACAATGAGCAGTTCTTC
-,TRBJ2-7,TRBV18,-,CASSPRLVYEQYF,TGTGCCAGCTCACCCCGCCTCGTTTACGAGCAGTACTTC
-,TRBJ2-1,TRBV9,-,CASSVGRSASYNEQFF,TGTGCCAGCAGCGTAGGGCGGTCCGCCTCCTACAATGAGCAGTTCTTC
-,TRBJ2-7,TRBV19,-,CASSIERRGEQYF,TGTGCCAGTAGTATAGAGAGAAGGGGCGAGCAGTACTTC
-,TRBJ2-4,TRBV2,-,CASSEPLGRNIQYF,TGTGCCAGCAGTGAACCGTTAGGGCGGAACATTCAGTACTTC
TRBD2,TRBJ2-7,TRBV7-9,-,CASSPPVGLAGGPPEQYF,TGTGCCAGCAGCCCCCCGGTGGGACTAGCGGGAGGGCCCCCCGAGCAGTACTTC
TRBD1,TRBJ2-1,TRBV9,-,CASTRGRGRNEQFF,TGTGCCAGCACCAGGGGCAGGGGGCGCAATGAGCAGTTCTTC
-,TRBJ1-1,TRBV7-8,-,CASSLRSQYTEAFF,TGTGCCAGCAGCTTAAGATCTCAGTACACTGAAGCTTTCTTT
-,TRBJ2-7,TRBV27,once,CASSFKGVHEQYF,TGTGCCAGCAGTTTTAAGGGGGTACACGAGCAGTACTTC
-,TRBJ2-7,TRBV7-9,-,CASTGTSYEQYF,TGTGCCAGCACCGGGACCTCCTACGAGCAGTACTTC
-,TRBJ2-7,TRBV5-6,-,CASSLGRAYEQYF,TGTGCCAGCAGCTTGGGTCGAGCCTACGAGCAGTACTTC
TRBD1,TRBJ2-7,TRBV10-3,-,CAISESGSGGYEQYF,TGTGCCATCAGTGAGTCGGGTTCAGGGGGCTACGAGCAGTACTTC
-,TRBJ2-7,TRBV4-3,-,CASSQGYGTYEQYF,TGCGCCAGCAGCCAAGGGTACGGTACCTACGAGCAGTACTTC
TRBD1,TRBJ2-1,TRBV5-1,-,CASSSGQGYSNEQFF,TGCGCCAGCAGCTCCGGACAGGGGTACTCCAATGAGCAGTTCTTC
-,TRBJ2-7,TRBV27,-,CASSPHPRDIYEQYF,TGTGCCAGCAGTCCCCACCCACGGGATATCTACGAGCAGTACTTC
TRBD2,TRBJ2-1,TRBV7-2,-,CASSLTSGRGTRANEQFF,TGTGCCAGCAGCTTAACTAGCGGGAGGGGAACCAGGGCGAATGAGCAGTTCTTC
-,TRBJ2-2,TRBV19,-,CASSIVKWGELFF,TGTGCCAGTAGTATTGTAAAGTGGGGGGAGCTGTTTTTT
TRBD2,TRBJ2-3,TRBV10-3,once,CAIMGTSLADTQYF,TGTGCCATCATGGGGACTAGCTTAGCAGATACGCAGTATTTT
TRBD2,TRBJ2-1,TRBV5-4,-,CASSPTGLYSYNEQFF,TGTGCCAGCAGCCCAACGGGACTATACAGTTACAATGAGCAGTTCTTC
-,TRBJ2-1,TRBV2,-,CASSEALSGGPSNEQFF,TGTGCCAGCAGTGAAGCGCTTTCCGGGGGCCCGAGCAATGAGCAGTTCTTC
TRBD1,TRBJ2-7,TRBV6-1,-,CASSNGDSSYEQYF,TGTGCCAGCAGCAACGGGGACAGCTCCTACGAGCAGTACTTC
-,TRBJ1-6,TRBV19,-,CASSIGGRSPLHF,TGTGCCAGTAGTATAGGCGGGAGATCACCCCTCCACTTT
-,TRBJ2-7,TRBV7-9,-,CASSLSSYEQYF,TGTGCCAGCAGCTTATCATCCTACGAGCAGTACTTC
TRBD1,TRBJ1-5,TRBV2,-,CASSARDSHPHF,TGTGCCAGCAGTGCCCGGGACAGCCACCCGCATTTT
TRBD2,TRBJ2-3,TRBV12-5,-,CASGPLAGVEDTQYF,TGTGCTAGTGGTCCACTAGCGGGAGTAGAAGATACGCAGTATTTT
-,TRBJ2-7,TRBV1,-,CTSSQDLGGADSSYEQYF,TGCACCAGCAGCCAAGATTTGGGGGGGGCCGACAGCTCCTACGAGCAGTACTTC
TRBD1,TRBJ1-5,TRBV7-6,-,CASSHDRAQPQHF,TGTGCCAGCAGCCACGACAGGGCTCAGCCCCAGCATTTT